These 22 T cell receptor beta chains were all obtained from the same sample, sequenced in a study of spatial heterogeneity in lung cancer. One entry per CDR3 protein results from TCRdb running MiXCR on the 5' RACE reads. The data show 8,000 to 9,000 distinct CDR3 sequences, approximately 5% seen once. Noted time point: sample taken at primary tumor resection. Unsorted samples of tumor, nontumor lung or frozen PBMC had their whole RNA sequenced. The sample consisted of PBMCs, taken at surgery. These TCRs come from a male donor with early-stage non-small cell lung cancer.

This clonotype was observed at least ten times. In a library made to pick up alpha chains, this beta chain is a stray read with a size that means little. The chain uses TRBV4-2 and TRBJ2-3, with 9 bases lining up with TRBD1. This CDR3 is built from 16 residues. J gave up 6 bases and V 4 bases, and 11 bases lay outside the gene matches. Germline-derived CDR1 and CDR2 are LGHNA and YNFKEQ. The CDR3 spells CASSPPPGQGSDTQYF. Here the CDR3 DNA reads TGTGCCAGCAGCCCCCCCCCGGGACAGGGTTCCGATACGCAGTATTTT.

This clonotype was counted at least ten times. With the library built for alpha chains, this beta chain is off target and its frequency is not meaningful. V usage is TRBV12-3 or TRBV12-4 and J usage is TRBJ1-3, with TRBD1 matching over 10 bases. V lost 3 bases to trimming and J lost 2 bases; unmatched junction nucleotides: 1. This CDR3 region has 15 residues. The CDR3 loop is CASSLGTGAGNTIYF. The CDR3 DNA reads TGTGCCAGCAGTTTGGGGACAGGGGCTGGAAACACCATATATTTT.

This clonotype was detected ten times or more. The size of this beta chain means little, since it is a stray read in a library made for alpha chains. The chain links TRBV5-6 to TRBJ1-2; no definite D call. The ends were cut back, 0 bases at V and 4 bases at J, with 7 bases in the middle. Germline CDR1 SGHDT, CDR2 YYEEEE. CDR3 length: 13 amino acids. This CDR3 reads CASSLGLGYGYTF. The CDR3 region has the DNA TGTGCCAGCAGCTTGGGCCTGGGCTATGGCTACACCTTC. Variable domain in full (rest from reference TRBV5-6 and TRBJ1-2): DAGVTQSPTHLIKTRGQQVTLRCSPKSGHDTVSWYQQALGQGPQFIFQYYEEEERQRGNFPDRFSGHQFPNYSSELNVNALLLGDSALYLCASSLGLGYGYTFGSGTRLTVV.

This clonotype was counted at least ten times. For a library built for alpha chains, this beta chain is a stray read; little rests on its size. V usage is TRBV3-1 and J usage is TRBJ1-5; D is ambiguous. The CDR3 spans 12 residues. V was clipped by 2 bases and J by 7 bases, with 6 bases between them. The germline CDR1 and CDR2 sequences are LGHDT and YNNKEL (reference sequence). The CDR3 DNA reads TGTGCCAGCAGCCAATCGGGACAGCCCCAGCATTTT. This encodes CASSQSGQPQHF.

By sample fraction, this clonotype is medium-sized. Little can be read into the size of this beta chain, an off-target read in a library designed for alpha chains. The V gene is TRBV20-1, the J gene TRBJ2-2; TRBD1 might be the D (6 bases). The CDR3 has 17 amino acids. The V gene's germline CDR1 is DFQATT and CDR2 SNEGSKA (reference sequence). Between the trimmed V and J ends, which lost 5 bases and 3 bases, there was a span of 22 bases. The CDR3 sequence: CSAGTRGQPDHTGELFF. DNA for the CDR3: TGCAGTGCTGGAACCCGAGGACAGCCTGACCACACCGGGGAGCTGTTTTTT.

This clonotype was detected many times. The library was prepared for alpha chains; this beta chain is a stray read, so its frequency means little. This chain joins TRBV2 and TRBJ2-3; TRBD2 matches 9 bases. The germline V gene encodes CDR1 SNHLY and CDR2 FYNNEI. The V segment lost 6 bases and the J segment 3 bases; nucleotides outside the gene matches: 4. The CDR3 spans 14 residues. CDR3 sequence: CASRLGLATDTQYF. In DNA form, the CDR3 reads TGTGCCAGCAGATTGGGACTAGCTACAGATACGCAGTATTTT.

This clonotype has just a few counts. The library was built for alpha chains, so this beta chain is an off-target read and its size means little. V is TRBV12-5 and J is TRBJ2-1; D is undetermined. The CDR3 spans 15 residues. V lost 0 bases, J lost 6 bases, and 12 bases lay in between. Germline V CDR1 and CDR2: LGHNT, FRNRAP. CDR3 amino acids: CASGLVGLPGNEQFF. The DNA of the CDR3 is TGTGCTAGTGGTTTGGTAGGGCTCCCAGGCAATGAGCAGTTCTTC. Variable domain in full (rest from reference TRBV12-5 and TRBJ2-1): DARVTQTPRHKVTEMGQEVTMRCQPILGHNTVFWYRQTMMQGLELLAYFRNRAPLDDSGMPKDRFSAEMPDATLATLKIQPSEPRDSAVYFCASGLVGLPGNEQFFGPGTRLTVL.

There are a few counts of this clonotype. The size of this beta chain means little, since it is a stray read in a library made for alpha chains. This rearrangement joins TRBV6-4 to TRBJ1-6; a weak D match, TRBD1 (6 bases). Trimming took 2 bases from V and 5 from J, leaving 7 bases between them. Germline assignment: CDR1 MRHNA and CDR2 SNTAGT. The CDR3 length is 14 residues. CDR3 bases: TGTGCCAGCAGTGACAGGACAGATAATTCACCCCTCCACTTT. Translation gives CASSDRTDNSPLHF.

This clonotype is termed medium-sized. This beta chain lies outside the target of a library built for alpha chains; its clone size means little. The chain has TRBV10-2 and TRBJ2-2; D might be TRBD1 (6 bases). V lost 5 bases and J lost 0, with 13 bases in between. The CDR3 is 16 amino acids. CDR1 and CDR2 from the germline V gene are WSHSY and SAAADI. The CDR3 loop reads CASSKSGTTNTGELFF. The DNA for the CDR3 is TGCGCCAGCAGTAAATCCGGGACAACGAACACCGGGGAGCTGTTTTTT.

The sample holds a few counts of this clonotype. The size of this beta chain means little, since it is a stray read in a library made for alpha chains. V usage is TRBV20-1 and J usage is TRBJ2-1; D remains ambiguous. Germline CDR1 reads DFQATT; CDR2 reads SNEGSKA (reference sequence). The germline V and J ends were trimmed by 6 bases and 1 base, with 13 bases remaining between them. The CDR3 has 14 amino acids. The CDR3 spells CSARSTLSYNEQFF. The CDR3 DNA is TGCAGTGCAAGAAGTACCTTATCCTACAATGAGCAGTTCTTC.

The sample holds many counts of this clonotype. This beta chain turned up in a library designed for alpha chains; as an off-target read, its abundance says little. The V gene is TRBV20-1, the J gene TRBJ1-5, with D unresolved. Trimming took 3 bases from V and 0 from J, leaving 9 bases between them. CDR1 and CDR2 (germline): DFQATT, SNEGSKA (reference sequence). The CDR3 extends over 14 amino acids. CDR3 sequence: CSARSSYSNQPQHF. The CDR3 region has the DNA TGCAGTGCTAGGTCATCCTATAGCAATCAGCCCCAGCATTTT.

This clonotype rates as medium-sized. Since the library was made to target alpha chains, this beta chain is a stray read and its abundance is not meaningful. The DNA for the CDR3 is TGCAGCGTTGTGGAAGCACACAATGAGCAGTTCTTC. Residues: CSVVEAHNEQFF. The chain is built from TRBV29-1 and TRBJ2-1; D unresolved. Looked up from germline, CDR1 is SQVTM and CDR2 is ANQGSEA. V lost 4 bases, J lost 5 bases, and 9 bases lay in between. The CDR3 is 12 residues long.

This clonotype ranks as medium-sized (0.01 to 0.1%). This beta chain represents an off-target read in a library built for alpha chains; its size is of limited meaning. CDR3 nucleotides: TGCGCCAGCAGCGGGGGACAGCCCAACAATGAGCAGTTCTTC. It encodes CASSGGQPNNEQFF. The rearrangement uses TRBV5-1 and TRBJ2-1, with 7 bases aligning to TRBD1. The CDR3 length is 14 residues. Germline CDR1 reads SGHRS; CDR2 reads YFSETQ. V lost 4 bases, J lost 5 bases, and 6 bases stayed unmatched.

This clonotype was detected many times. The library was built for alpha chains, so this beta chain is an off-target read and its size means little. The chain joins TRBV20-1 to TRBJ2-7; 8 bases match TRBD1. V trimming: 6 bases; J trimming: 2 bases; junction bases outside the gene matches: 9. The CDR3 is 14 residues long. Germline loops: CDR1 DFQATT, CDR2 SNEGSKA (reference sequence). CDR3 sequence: CSAQTGENTYEQYV. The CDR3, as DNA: TGCAGTGCCCAGACAGGGGAAAACACCTACGAGCAGTACGTC.

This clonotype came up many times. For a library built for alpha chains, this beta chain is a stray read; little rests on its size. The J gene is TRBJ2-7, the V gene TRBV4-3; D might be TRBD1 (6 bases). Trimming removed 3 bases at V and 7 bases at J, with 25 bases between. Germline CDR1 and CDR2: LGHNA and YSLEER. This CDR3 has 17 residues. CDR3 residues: CASSHGYQGSPGDEQYF. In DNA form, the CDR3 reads TGCGCCAGCAGCCACGGGTATCAGGGGTCGCCTGGAGATGAGCAGTACTTC.

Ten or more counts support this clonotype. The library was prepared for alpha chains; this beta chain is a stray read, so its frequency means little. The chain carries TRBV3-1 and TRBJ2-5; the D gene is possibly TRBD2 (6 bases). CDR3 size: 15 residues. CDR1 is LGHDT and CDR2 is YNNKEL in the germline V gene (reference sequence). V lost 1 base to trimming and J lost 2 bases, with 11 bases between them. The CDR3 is CASSQGWGVQETQYF. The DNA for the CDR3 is TGTGCCAGCAGCCAAGGGTGGGGGGTACAAGAGACCCAGTACTTC.

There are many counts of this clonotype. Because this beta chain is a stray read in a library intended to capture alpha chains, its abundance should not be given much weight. The CDR3 region has the DNA TGTGCCAGCAGCTCGGGACAGAGAAACGTCGATGAGCAGTTCTTC. This translates into CASSSGQRNVDEQFF. The chain recombines TRBV12-3 or TRBV12-4 with TRBJ2-1; 7 nucleotides line up with TRBD1. CDR3 size: 15 residues. The junction had 13 bases not matched to a gene; V was cut back by 6 bases and J by 8 bases.

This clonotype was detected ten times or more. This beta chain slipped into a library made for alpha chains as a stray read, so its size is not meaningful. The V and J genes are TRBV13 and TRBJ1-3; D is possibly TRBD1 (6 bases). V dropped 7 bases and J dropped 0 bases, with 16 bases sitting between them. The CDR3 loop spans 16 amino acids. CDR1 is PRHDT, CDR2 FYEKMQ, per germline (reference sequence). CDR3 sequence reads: CASTLGQFGSGNTIYF. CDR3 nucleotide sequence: TGTGCCAGCACCCTCGGACAGTTCGGCTCTGGAAACACCATATATTTT.

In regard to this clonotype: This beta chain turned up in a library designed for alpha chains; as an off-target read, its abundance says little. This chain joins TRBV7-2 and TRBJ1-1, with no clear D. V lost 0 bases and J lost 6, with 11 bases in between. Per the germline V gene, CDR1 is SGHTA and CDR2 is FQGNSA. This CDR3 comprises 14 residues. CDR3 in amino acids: CASSLALVKSEAFF. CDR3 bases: TGTGCCAGCAGCTTAGCGTTGGTGAAGTCTGAAGCTTTCTTT. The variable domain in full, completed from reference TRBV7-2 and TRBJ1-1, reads GAGVSQSPSNKVTEKGKDVELRCDPISGHTALYWYRQSLGQGLEFLIYFQGNSAPDKSGLPSDRFSAERTGGSVSTLTIQRTQQEDSAVYLCASSLALVKSEAFFGQGTRLTVV.

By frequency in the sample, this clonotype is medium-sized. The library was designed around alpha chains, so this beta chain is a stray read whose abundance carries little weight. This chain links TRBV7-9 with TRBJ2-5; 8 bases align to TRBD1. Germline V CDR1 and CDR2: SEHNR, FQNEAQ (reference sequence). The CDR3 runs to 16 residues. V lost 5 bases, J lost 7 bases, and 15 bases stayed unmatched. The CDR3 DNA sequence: TGTGCCAGCAGCCCCGGGCAGGGGGCGACTGGTGGGACCCAGTACTTC. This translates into CASSPGQGATGGTQYF.

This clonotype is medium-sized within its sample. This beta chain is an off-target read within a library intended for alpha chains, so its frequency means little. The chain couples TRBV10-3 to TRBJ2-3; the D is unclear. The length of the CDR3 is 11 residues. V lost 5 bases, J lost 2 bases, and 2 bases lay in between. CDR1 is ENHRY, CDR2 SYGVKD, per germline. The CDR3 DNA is TGTGCCATCAGTAACACAGATACGCAGTATTTT. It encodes CAISNTDTQYF.

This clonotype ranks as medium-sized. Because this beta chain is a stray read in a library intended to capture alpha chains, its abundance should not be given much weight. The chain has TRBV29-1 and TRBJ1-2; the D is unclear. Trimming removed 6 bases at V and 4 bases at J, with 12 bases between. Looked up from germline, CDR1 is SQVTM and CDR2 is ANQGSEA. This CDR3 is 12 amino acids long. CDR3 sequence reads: CSVQFASYGYTF. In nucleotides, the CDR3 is TGCAGCGTCCAATTCGCCTCCTATGGCTACACCTTC.